Listed here are 29 T cell receptor beta chains from one sample, sequenced in a study of beta chain features in type 1 diabetes. Broader study findings: When Type 1 diabetes patients were examined, their TCRB CDR3s proved moderately but significantly shorter in all four CD4+ subsets.

Sequencing targeted expressed TCRB transcripts, as all isolated RNA had been reverse transcribed. Repertoires were generated with immunoSEQ multiplex PCR, while TCRdb's copy carries only in-frame clones and drops some. The data show 150,000 to 200,000 clones, less than 10% seen once. These TCRs' antigens remain unknown. The specimen was central memory CD4+ T cells from blood. The receptor source for this set is a man younger than 35 with type 1 diabetes.

The CDR3 DNA sequence: TGTGCCAGCAGCCAAGATGGTGGCGGGACCCCTGTAAAGCAGTACTTC. This translates into CASSQDGGGTPVKQYF. The genes are TRBV4-2 and TRBJ2-7; the D gene is possibly TRBD2 (6 bases). The CDR3 totals 16 residues. Trimming left V 0 bases short and J 8 bases short, with 20 bases between. Germline-derived CDR1 and CDR2 are LGHNA and YNFKEQ.

CDR3 in DNA: TGTGCCAGCAGTTGGGACAGGGGGACAACGCAGTATTTT. Its protein is CASSWDRGTTQYF. This chain connects TRBV28 to TRBJ2-3; 11 bases agree with TRBD1. The trim removed 4 bases at V and 9 bases at J, leaving 3 bases unmatched. This CDR3 region has 13 residues. The germline CDR1 and CDR2 sequences are MDHEN and SYDVKM. Variable domain in full (rest from reference TRBV28 and TRBJ2-3): DVKVTQSSRYLVKRTGEKVFLECVQDMDHENMFWYRQDPGLGLRLIYFSYDVKMKEKGDIPEGYSVSREKKERFSLILESASTNQTSMYLCASSWDRGTTQYFGPGTRLTVL.

This clone came up a few times. The chain employs TRBV30 and TRBJ1-5; 7 positions agree with TRBD1. Per germline, CDR1 GTSNPN and CDR2 SVGIG (reference sequence). The CDR3 covers 13 residues. J gave up 6 bases and V 3 bases, and 5 bases lay outside the gene matches. The CDR3 reads CAWSGDRAQPQHF. CDR3 DNA: TGTGCCTGGAGCGGCGACAGGGCTCAGCCCCAGCATTTT. Full variable domain (remainder filled in from reference TRBV30 and TRBJ1-5): SQTIHQWPATLVQPVGSPLSLECTVEGTSNPNLYWYRQAAGRGLQLLFYSVGIGQISSEVPQNLSASRPQDRQFILSSKKLLLSDSGFYLCAWSGDRAQPQHFGDGTRLSIL.

The chain couples TRBV18 to TRBJ2-1, with TRBD2 matching 10 bases. V lost 3 bases to trimming and J lost 6 bases; unmatched junction nucleotides: 17. Germline lookup yields CDR1 KGHSH and CDR2 LQKENI. The length of the CDR3 is 19 residues. CDR3 loop: CASSPEGLAPPFSPNEQFF. CDR3 bases: TGTGCCAGCTCACCGGAGGGACTAGCGCCTCCTTTTTCACCCAATGAGCAGTTCTTC.

This clone was counted between two and nine times. CDR3 amino acids: CASRLRQGNTEAFF. The CDR3 nucleotides are TGTGCCAGCAGACTACGACAGGGGAACACTGAAGCTTTCTTT. The chain uses TRBV6-5 and TRBJ1-1; 7 bases agree with TRBD1. Trimming removed 6 bases from V and 1 base from J; junction bases left unmatched: 5. The CDR3 spans 14 residues. The germline V gene has CDR1 MNHEY and CDR2 SVGAGI.

The gene calls are TRBV7-8 and TRBJ2-5; 7 nucleotides line up with TRBD2. The V gene's germline CDR1 is SGHVS and CDR2 FQNEAQ. The junction had 15 bases not matched to a gene; V was cut back by 6 bases and J by 5 bases. This CDR3 contains 16 residues. The CDR3 nucleotides are TGTGCCAGCAGTCCCGCTATGGGAGCGGGGAGGGAGACCCAGTACTTC. Protein product: CASSPAMGAGRETQYF.

The chain recombines TRBV7-2 with TRBJ2-6; the match to TRBD1 covers 10 bases. The CDR3 has 18 residues. The V and J ends lost 1 base and 0 bases, in that order; junction bases with no gene match: 3. CDR1 and CDR2 (germline): SGHTA, FQGNSA. CDR3 residues: CASSLGDRGRSGANVLTF. CDR3 DNA sequence: TGTGCCAGCAGCTTAGGGGACAGGGGCCGCTCTGGGGCCAACGTCCTGACTTTC.

This clone was picked up many times. The chain has TRBV11-2 and TRBJ1-1, with D unresolved. With 0 bases removed from V and 2 bases from J, the gap between germline ends came to 13 bases. CDR1 and CDR2 (germline): SGHAT, FQNNGV. The CDR3 contains 16 residues. The CDR3 nucleotides are TGTGCCAGCAGCTTAGAAGCCCAGGTGAGCAACACTGAAGCTTTCTTT. This gives the protein CASSLEAQVSNTEAFF.

This clone has just a few counts. The gene calls are TRBV27 and TRBJ1-1; no clear D. The V gene lost 5 bases and the J gene lost 1 base, with 8 bases spanning the gap. The CDR3 runs 13 residues. Germline V gene sequence: CDR1 MNHEY, CDR2 SMNVEV (reference sequence). CDR3 in DNA: TGTGCCAGCAGTCCCCTATCGAACACTGAAGCTTTCTTT. Its protein is CASSPLSNTEAFF.

This clone has just a few counts. The gene calls are TRBV28 and TRBJ2-3, with 9 nucleotides matching TRBD2. CDR1 and CDR2 (germline): MDHEN, SYDVKM. Trimming at V came to 0 bases and at J to 1 base, leaving 5 bases not matched to a gene. The length of the CDR3 is 17 residues. CDR3 DNA: TGTGCCAGCAGTTTATGGAGGTTAGCGGGGGGCACAGATACGCAGTATTTT. This translates into CASSLWRLAGGTDTQYF. The full variable domain, completed using reference TRBV28 and TRBJ2-3, is DVKVTQSSRYLVKRTGEKVFLECVQDMDHENMFWYRQDPGLGLRLIYFSYDVKMKEKGDIPEGYSVSREKKERFSLILESASTNQTSMYLCASSLWRLAGGTDTQYFGPGTRLTVL.

The rearrangement uses TRBV6-6 and TRBJ2-7; 10 bases map to TRBD1. From germline, CDR1 is MNHNY and CDR2 SVGAGI (reference sequence). V lost 5 bases, J lost 2 bases, and 3 bases stayed unmatched. The CDR3 is 14 amino acids. The CDR3 bases are TGTGCCAGCAGTGGGGGACAGGGGCCCTACGAGCAGTACTTC. Protein: CASSGGQGPYEQYF.

J is TRBJ1-2 and V is TRBV4-3; D is possibly TRBD1 (5 bases). The CDR3 is 13 residues long. Germline V gene data show CDR1 as LGHNA and CDR2 as YSLEER. V lost 0 bases and J lost 8, with 10 bases in between. CDR3: CASSQDPGYGYTF. In DNA form, the CDR3 reads TGCGCCAGCAGCCAAGATCCAGGGTACGGCTACACCTTC.

This clone was seen only a few times. The V and J genes are TRBV6-5 and TRBJ1-5; possible D gene TRBD1, 6 bases. CDR3 length: 16 amino acids. CDR1 is MNHEY and CDR2 is SVGAGI in the germline V gene. The V gene lost 0 bases and the J gene lost 4 bases, with 13 bases spanning the gap. In DNA, the CDR3 is TGTGCCAGCAGTTACTCGAGACAGGTAGCGAATCAGCCCCAGCATTTT. It encodes CASSYSRQVANQPQHF.

The chain employs TRBV9 and TRBJ1-1, with D possibly TRBD1 on 6 matching bases. Germline lookup yields CDR1 SGDLS and CDR2 YYNGEE. V dropped 0 bases and J dropped 1 base, with 16 bases sitting between them. The CDR3 sequence is 17 residues long. The CDR3 region is CASSVVRGGWSNTEAFF. The DNA of the CDR3 is TGTGCCAGCAGCGTAGTGAGGGGGGGCTGGTCGAACACTGAAGCTTTCTTT.

The genes are TRBV6-5 and TRBJ2-1; weak D call: TRBD2 (6 bases). This CDR3 has 13 residues. V was pared by 8 bases and J by 1 base, with 9 bases between. Looked up from germline, CDR1 is MNHEY and CDR2 is SVGAGI. CDR3 sequence reads: CASSSESYNEQFF. In DNA, the CDR3 is TGTGCCAGCTCTAGCGAGTCCTACAATGAGCAGTTCTTC.

This clone appeared a few times. The sample contains more than one DNA sequence encoding this CDR3. This chain uses TRBV7-2 with TRBJ2-3; D is unresolved. CDR1 SGHTA and CDR2 FQGNSA come from the germline V gene. The CDR3 extends over 13 amino acids. V lost 1 base and J 2 bases, leaving 4 bases between the germline ends. CDR3 bases: TGTGCCAGCAGCTTAGACTACACAGATACGCAGTATTTT. Its protein is CASSLDYTDTQYF.

This clone has only a few counts. The V call is TRBV5-8, the J call TRBJ2-7; TRBD1 aligns across 10 bases. Trimming removed 5 bases from V and 2 bases from J; junction bases left unmatched: 7. The CDR3 runs 15 residues. Germline values: CDR1 SGHTS, CDR2 YDEGEE. For the CDR3, the DNA is TGTGCCAGCAGGACCCGGGACAGGGGTCCCTACGAGCAGTACTTC. Translated, it gives CASRTRDRGPYEQYF.

The chain has TRBV4-2 and TRBJ1-4; D possibly corresponds to TRBD1 (6 bases). V lost 0 bases, J lost 8 bases, and 10 bases lay in between. The CDR3 length is 14 residues. Germline CDR1 is LGHNA and CDR2 is YNFKEQ. The chain's CDR3 is CASSQETGPEKLFF. CDR3 sequence (DNA): TGTGCCAGCAGCCAAGAGACAGGCCCCGAAAAACTGTTTTTT.

This clone was seen a few times. The same CDR3 also results from other DNA sequences found in this sample. The chain couples TRBV30 to TRBJ1-5; D is ambiguous. V shed 2 bases and J shed 0 bases, with 5 bases lying between them. Germline V gene sequence: CDR1 GTSNPN, CDR2 SVGIG (reference sequence). The CDR3 totals 13 residues. CDR3 DNA sequence: TGTGCCTGGAGTCGAGATAGCAATCAGCCCCAGCATTTT. Translating gives CAWSRDSNQPQHF.

The rearrangement links TRBV10-2 to TRBJ2-3; 8 positions agree with TRBD2. Trimming at V came to 6 bases and at J to 0 bases, leaving 5 bases not matched to a gene. From germline, CDR1 is WSHSY and CDR2 SAAADI. CDR3 length: 15 residues. For the CDR3, the DNA is TGCGCCAGCAGCGAGGGACTAGGGAGCACAGATACGCAGTATTTT. This gives the protein CASSEGLGSTDTQYF.

The rearrangement uses TRBV6-1 and TRBJ2-7, with TRBD1 as a possible D gene (6 bases). Germline V CDR1 and CDR2: MNHNS, SASEGT. The CDR3 has 15 residues. The germline V and J ends were trimmed by 5 bases and 4 bases, with 18 bases remaining between them. CDR3 region: CASSIVGASQYEQYF. The CDR3 coding sequence is TGTGCCAGCAGTATCGTGGGGGCTTCCCAGTACGAGCAGTACTTC.

In its sample, this clone was seen a few times. This sequence joins TRBV9 and TRBJ2-7, with TRBD2 as a possible D gene (5 bases). V was cut by 0 bases and J by 2 bases, with 9 bases left in between. CDR3 length: 14 residues. The V gene's germline CDR1 is SGDLS and CDR2 YYNGEE. CDR3: CASSVDYGTYEQYF. The CDR3 nucleotides read TGTGCCAGCAGCGTAGATTACGGGACCTACGAGCAGTACTTC.

This clone was seen a handful of times. V and J are TRBV10-3 and TRBJ2-5; D is unresolved. The CDR3 is made up of 13 amino acids. The V end was cut by 1 base, the J end by 4 bases, with 7 bases between. CDR1 and CDR2 (germline): ENHRY, SYGVKD. The CDR3 sequence is CAISEYRLETQYF. CDR3 coding DNA: TGTGCCATCAGTGAGTACCGGTTAGAGACCCAGTACTTC.

This chain links TRBV2 with TRBJ2-2; TRBD1 matches 9 bases. Germline CDR1 is SNHLY and CDR2 is FYNNEI. After removal of 6 bases from V and 6 bases from J, the junction contained 8 bases not matched to a gene. The CDR3 has 15 residues. CDR3 sequence: CASRGTGIGAGELFF. CDR3 nucleotides: TGTGCCAGCAGGGGGACAGGGATTGGCGCCGGGGAGCTGTTTTTT.

A few counts support this clone. This chain uses TRBV25-1 with TRBJ2-1; 9 bases align to TRBD2. Germline V CDR1 and CDR2: MGHDK, SYGVNS. Unmatched junction bases numbered 4, after V lost 8 bases and J lost 5 bases. The CDR3 contains 13 residues. This CDR3 reads CASLLAGNNEQFF. The CDR3 DNA sequence: TGTGCCAGCCTCCTAGCGGGGAACAATGAGCAGTTCTTC.

This chain links TRBV9 with TRBJ2-5; no firm D call. Germline assignment: CDR1 SGDLS and CDR2 YYNGEE. This CDR3 comprises 14 residues. With 0 bases removed from V and 4 bases from J, the gap between germline ends came to 10 bases. Here the CDR3 reads CASSVASRGETQYF. In DNA, the CDR3 is TGTGCCAGCAGCGTAGCTAGTCGCGGAGAGACCCAGTACTTC.

A few counts support this clone. The chain joins TRBV14 to TRBJ2-1, with 7 bases that match TRBD2. Germline CDR1 and CDR2: SGHDN and FVKESK. V shed 2 bases, J shed 0 bases, and the junction held 4 bases outside the gene matches. This CDR3 region has 16 residues. The CDR3 DNA follows: TGTGCCAGCAGCCAATTTCCTAGCGGCTCCTACAATGAGCAGTTCTTC. This translates into CASSQFPSGSYNEQFF.

The chain is built from TRBV13 and TRBJ2-3, with a weak D call TRBD1 (5 bases). Germline V CDR1 and CDR2: PRHDT, FYEKMQ (reference sequence). The CDR3 consists of 15 residues. Trimming stripped 5 bases from V and 2 bases from J, with 14 bases between. The CDR3 sequence is CASSHRTSFTDTQYF. The CDR3 DNA sequence: TGTGCCAGCAGCCACAGGACATCCTTCACAGATACGCAGTATTTT.

V and J are TRBV29-1 and TRBJ2-5; TRBD2 agrees at 11 bases. J lost 0 bases, V lost 6 bases, and 12 bases had no gene match. Germline CDR1 SQVTM, CDR2 ANQGSEA. This CDR3 contains 17 residues. CDR3 sequence: CSVWGLAAASYQETQYF. The CDR3 DNA reads as TGCAGCGTCTGGGGACTAGCGGCCGCATCGTACCAAGAGACCCAGTACTTC.